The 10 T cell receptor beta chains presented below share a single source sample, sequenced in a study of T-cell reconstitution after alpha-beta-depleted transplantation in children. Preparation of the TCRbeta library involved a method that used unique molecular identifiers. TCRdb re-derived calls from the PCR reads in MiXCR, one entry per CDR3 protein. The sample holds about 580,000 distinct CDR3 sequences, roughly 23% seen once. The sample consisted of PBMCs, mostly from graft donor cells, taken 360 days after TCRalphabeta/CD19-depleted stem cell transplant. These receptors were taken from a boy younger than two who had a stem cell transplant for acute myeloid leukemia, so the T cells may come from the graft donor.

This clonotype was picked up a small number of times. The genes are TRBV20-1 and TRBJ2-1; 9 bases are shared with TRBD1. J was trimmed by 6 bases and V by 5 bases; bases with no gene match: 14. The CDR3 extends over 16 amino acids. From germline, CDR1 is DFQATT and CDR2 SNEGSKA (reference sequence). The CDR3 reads CSAVVRTGGKINEQFF. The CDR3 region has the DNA TGCAGTGCTGTAGTCCGTACAGGGGGCAAAATCAATGAGCAGTTCTTC.

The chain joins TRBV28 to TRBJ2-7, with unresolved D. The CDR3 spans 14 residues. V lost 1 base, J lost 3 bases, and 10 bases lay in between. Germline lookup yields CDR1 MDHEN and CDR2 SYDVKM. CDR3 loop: CASSLSWPNYEQYV. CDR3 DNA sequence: TGTGCCAGCAGTTTATCGTGGCCTAACTACGAGCAGTACGTC.

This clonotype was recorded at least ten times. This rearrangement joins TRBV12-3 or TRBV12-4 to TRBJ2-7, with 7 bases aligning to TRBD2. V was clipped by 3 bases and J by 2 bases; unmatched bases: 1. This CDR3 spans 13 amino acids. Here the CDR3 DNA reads TGTGCCAGCAGTTTCAGCGGGACCTACGAGCAGTACGTC. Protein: CASSFSGTYEQYV.

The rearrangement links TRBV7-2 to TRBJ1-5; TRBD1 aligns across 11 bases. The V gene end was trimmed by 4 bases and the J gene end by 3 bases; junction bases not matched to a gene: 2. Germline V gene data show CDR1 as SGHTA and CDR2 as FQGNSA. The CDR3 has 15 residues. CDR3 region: CASSWGQGDNQPQHF. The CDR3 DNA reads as TGTGCCAGCAGCTGGGGACAGGGGGACAATCAGCCCCAGCATTTT.

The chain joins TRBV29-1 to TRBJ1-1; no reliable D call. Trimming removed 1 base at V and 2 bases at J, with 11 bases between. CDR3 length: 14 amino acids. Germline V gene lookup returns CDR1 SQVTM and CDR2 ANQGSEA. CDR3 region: CSVEATGANTEAFF. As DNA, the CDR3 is TGCAGCGTTGAAGCGACGGGAGCTAACACTGAAGCTTTCTTT.

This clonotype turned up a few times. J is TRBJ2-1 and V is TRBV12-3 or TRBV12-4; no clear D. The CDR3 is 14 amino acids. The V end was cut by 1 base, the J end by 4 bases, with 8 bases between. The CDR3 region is CASSLETQYNEQFF. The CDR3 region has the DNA TGTGCCAGCAGTTTAGAGACACAGTACAATGAGCAGTTCTTC.

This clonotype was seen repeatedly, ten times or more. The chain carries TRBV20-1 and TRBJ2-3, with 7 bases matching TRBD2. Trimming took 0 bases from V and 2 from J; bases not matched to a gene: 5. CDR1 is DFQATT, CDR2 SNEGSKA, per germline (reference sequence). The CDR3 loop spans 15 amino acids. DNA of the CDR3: TGCAGTGCTAGAGATTACCTAGCGGCCACAGATACGCAGTATTTT. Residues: CSARDYLAATDTQYF.

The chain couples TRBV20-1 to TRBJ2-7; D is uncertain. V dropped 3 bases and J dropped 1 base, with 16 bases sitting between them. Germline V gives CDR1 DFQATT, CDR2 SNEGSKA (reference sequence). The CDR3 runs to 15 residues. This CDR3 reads CSARVPAGTSYEQYV. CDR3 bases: TGCAGTGCTAGGGTCCCAGCTGGTACTTCCTACGAGCAGTACGTC.

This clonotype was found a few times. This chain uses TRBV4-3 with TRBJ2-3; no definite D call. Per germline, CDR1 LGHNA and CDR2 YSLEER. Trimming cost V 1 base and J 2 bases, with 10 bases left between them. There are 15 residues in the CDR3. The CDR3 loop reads CASSQGPSATDTQYF. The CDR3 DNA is TGCGCCAGCAGCCAAGGCCCCTCTGCCACAGATACGCAGTATTTT.

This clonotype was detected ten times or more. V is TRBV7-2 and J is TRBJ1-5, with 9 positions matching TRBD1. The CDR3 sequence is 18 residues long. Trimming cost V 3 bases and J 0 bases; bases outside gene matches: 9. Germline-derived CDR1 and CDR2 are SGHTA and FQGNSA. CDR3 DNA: TGTGCCAGCAGCTTGAACCGGGACAGGGCGTATAGCAATCAGCCCCAGCATTTT. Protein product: CASSLNRDRAYSNQPQHF.